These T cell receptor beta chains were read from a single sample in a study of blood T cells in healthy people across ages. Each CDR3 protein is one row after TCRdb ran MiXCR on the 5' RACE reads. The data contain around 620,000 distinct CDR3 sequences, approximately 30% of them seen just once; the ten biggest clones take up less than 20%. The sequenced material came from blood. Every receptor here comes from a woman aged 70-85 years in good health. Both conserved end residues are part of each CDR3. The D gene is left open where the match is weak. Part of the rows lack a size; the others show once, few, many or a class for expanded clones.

CDR3 protein: CASSYGQRRGTYEQYF; CDR3 DNA: TGTGCCAGCAGCTATGGACAGCGGAGAGGTACCTACGAGCAGTACTTC; J gene: TRBJ2-7; D gene: .; V gene: TRBV6-5; clone size: .
CDR3 protein: CASSLSQLYGYTF; CDR3 DNA: TGCGCCAGCAGCTTGTCTCAGCTCTATGGCTACACCTTC; J gene: TRBJ1-2; D gene: .; V gene: TRBV5-1; clone size: few
CDR3 protein: CASSLGWAGRETQYF; CDR3 DNA: TGTGCCAGCAGCTTAGGCTGGGCAGGGAGAGAGACCCAGTACTTC; J gene: TRBJ2-5; D gene: .; V gene: TRBV7-2; clone size: few
CDR3 protein: CASSGGQVIPYEQYF; CDR3 DNA: TGTGCCAGCAGCGGGGGACAGGTGATACCCTACGAGCAGTACTTC; J gene: TRBJ2-7; D gene: TRBD1; V gene: TRBV5-5; clone size: few
CDR3 protein: CASSPREDREEYF; CDR3 DNA: TGTGCCAGCAGTCCAAGGGAGGACAGGGAGGAGTACTTC; J gene: TRBJ2-5; D gene: TRBD1; V gene: TRBV2; clone size: few
CDR3 protein: CASSLGGGSGNTEASF; CDR3 DNA: TGTGCCAGCAGCTTAGGGGGTGGATCGGGGAACACTGAAGCTTCCTTT; J gene: TRBJ1-1; D gene: .; V gene: TRBV7-9; clone size: .
CDR3 protein: CATSDPTETVLTQYF; CDR3 DNA: TGTGCCACCAGTGATCCAACTGAGACAGTTCTCACGCAGTATTTT; J gene: TRBJ2-3; D gene: .; V gene: TRBV24-1; clone size: .
CDR3 protein: CSARDIGRATSGNTIYF; CDR3 DNA: TGCAGTGCTAGAGATATAGGCAGGGCTACCTCTGGAAACACCATATATTTT; J gene: TRBJ1-3; D gene: .; V gene: TRBV20-1; clone size: few
CDR3 protein: CASSFTQGQGGGETQYF; CDR3 DNA: TGTGCCAGCAGCTTCACCCAGGGACAGGGGGGAGGGGAGACCCAGTACTTC; J gene: TRBJ2-5; D gene: TRBD1; V gene: TRBV7-6; clone size: few
CDR3 protein: CSVHTNYGYTF; CDR3 DNA: TGCAGCGTTCATACAAACTATGGCTACACCTTC; J gene: TRBJ1-2; D gene: .; V gene: TRBV29-1; clone size: .
CDR3 protein: CASSRRGGSFYGYTF; CDR3 DNA: TGTGCCAGCAGCCGACGTGGAGGGAGTTTCTATGGCTACACCTTC; J gene: TRBJ1-2; D gene: .; V gene: TRBV12-3/TRBV12-4; clone size: .
CDR3 protein: CASSLDLLAGGLGEQFF; CDR3 DNA: TGTGCCAGCAGCTTAGACCTCCTAGCGGGGGGATTGGGTGAGCAGTTCTTC; J gene: TRBJ2-1; D gene: TRBD2; V gene: TRBV7-9; clone size: .
CDR3 protein: CSATPPGTEAFF; CDR3 DNA: TGCAGTGCTACACCCCCGGGGACTGAAGCTTTCTTT; J gene: TRBJ1-1; D gene: .; V gene: TRBV20-1; clone size: few
CDR3 protein: CASSFEGLADTGELFF; CDR3 DNA: TGTGCCAGCAGTTTTGAGGGTTTGGCGGACACCGGGGAGCTGTTTTTT; J gene: TRBJ2-2; D gene: .; V gene: TRBV12-3/TRBV12-4; clone size: .
CDR3 protein: CASSWVARNNYGYTF; CDR3 DNA: TGTGCCAGCAGCTGGGTGGCCCGTAATAACTATGGCTACACCTTC; J gene: TRBJ1-2; D gene: .; V gene: TRBV6-7; clone size: few
CDR3 protein: CASTIRGNYGYTF; CDR3 DNA: TGTGCCAGCACTATACGGGGGAACTATGGCTACACCTTC; J gene: TRBJ1-2; D gene: .; V gene: TRBV28; clone size: .
CDR3 protein: CASSLFPVSYEQYF; CDR3 DNA: TGTGCCAGCAGTTTATTCCCAGTCTCCTACGAGCAGTACTTC; J gene: TRBJ2-7; D gene: .; V gene: TRBV12-3/TRBV12-4; clone size: .
CDR3 protein: CASSLAGGVYLNEQFF; CDR3 DNA: TGTGCCAGCAGCCTTGCGGGCGGGGTGTACCTTAATGAGCAGTTCTTC; J gene: TRBJ2-1; D gene: .; V gene: TRBV6-2/TRBV6-3; clone size: few
CDR3 protein: CASRSGGAPYNEQFF; CDR3 DNA: TGTGCCAGCAGAAGCGGGGGGGCTCCCTACAATGAGCAGTTCTTC; J gene: TRBJ2-1; D gene: TRBD2; V gene: TRBV7-2; clone size: .
CDR3 protein: CASMGRGYEQYF; CDR3 DNA: TGTGCCAGCATGGGAAGAGGCTACGAGCAGTACTTC; J gene: TRBJ2-7; D gene: .; V gene: TRBV27; clone size: .
CDR3 protein: CSATAQGSNSPLHF; CDR3 DNA: TGCAGTGCTACAGCCCAGGGCTCCAATTCACCCCTCCACTTT; J gene: TRBJ1-6; D gene: .; V gene: TRBV20-1; clone size: few
CDR3 protein: CASRYLPGSGADTQYF; CDR3 DNA: TGTGCCAGCAGGTACCTTCCGGGGTCCGGGGCAGATACGCAGTATTTT; J gene: TRBJ2-3; D gene: .; V gene: TRBV11-3; clone size: few
CDR3 protein: CASSEPWTGENIQYF; CDR3 DNA: TGTGCCAGCAGTGAACCCTGGACGGGTGAAAACATTCAGTACTTC; J gene: TRBJ2-4; D gene: .; V gene: TRBV6-1; clone size: .
CDR3 protein: CASSQDWGEDYGYTF; CDR3 DNA: TGCGCCAGCAGCCAAGACTGGGGGGAGGACTATGGCTACACCTTC; J gene: TRBJ1-2; D gene: .; V gene: TRBV4-3; clone size: .
CDR3 protein: CASSLGGSWADTQYF; CDR3 DNA: TGTGCCAGCAGCTTGGGAGGGTCATGGGCAGATACGCAGTATTTT; J gene: TRBJ2-3; D gene: TRBD2; V gene: TRBV7-2; clone size: few
CDR3 protein: CASSLLGGGAFETQYF; CDR3 DNA: TGTGCCAGCAGTTTATTGGGCGGGGGGGCCTTTGAGACCCAGTACTTC; J gene: TRBJ2-5; D gene: TRBD2; V gene: TRBV27; clone size: .
CDR3 protein: CASGGTIPYEQYF; CDR3 DNA: TGTGCTAGTGGAGGGACGATTCCCTACGAGCAGTACTTC; J gene: TRBJ2-7; D gene: .; V gene: TRBV12-5; clone size: few
CDR3 protein: CSALRAGGQETQYF; CDR3 DNA: TGCAGTGCCCTGCGAGCGGGGGGCCAAGAGACCCAGTACTTC; J gene: TRBJ2-5; D gene: TRBD2; V gene: TRBV20-1; clone size: few
CDR3 protein: CSALSAGVGNTEAFF; CDR3 DNA: TGCAGTGCCCTCTCCGCGGGGGTAGGGAACACTGAAGCTTTCTTT; J gene: TRBJ1-1; D gene: .; V gene: TRBV20-1; clone size: .
CDR3 protein: CASSLAEATDTQYF; CDR3 DNA: TGCGCCAGCAGCTTAGCAGAAGCCACAGATACGCAGTATTTT; J gene: TRBJ2-3; D gene: .; V gene: TRBV5-1; clone size: .
CDR3 protein: CASSPSGTGTDEQFF; CDR3 DNA: TGTGCCAGCAGCCCCTCCGGGACAGGGACGGATGAGCAGTTCTTC; J gene: TRBJ2-1; D gene: TRBD1; V gene: TRBV4-2; clone size: .
CDR3 protein: CASSQDRGRNTEAFF; CDR3 DNA: TGTGCCAGCAGCCAAGATAGAGGCAGGAACACTGAAGCTTTCTTT; J gene: TRBJ1-1; D gene: .; V gene: TRBV3-1; clone size: .
CDR3 protein: CASSHRNYEQYF; CDR3 DNA: TGTGCCAGCAGCCACAGGAACTACGAGCAGTACTTC; J gene: TRBJ2-7; D gene: .; V gene: TRBV3-1; clone size: .
CDR3 protein: CASSQARPEETQYF; CDR3 DNA: TGTGCCAGCAGCCAAGCGAGGCCTGAAGAGACCCAGTACTTC; J gene: TRBJ2-5; D gene: .; V gene: TRBV4-2; clone size: .
CDR3 protein: CSVETLTSGGDTQYF; CDR3 DNA: TGCAGCGTTGAAACTCTGACTAGCGGGGGAGATACGCAGTATTTT; J gene: TRBJ2-3; D gene: TRBD2; V gene: TRBV29-1; clone size: .
CDR3 protein: CASSGTTMAEQFF; CDR3 DNA: TGTGCCAGCAGCGGGACGACAATGGCTGAGCAGTTCTTC; J gene: TRBJ2-1; D gene: .; V gene: TRBV3-1; clone size: few
CDR3 protein: CATSRDGVTGGIQPQHF; CDR3 DNA: TGTGCCACCAGCAGAGATGGCGTGACAGGGGGTATTCAGCCCCAGCATTTT; J gene: TRBJ1-5; D gene: TRBD1; V gene: TRBV15; clone size: .